A single sample is the source of the 30 T cell receptor beta chains below, sequenced in a study of blood T cells in healthy people across ages. Using a J-beta primer mix together with a sample-barcoded 5' primer, a second PCR was run for about 7 to 12 cycles. TCRdb reanalysed the 5' RACE reads using MiXCR and keeps one entry per CDR3 protein. The table has roughly 1,300,000 distinct CDR3 sequences, around 55% seen once; the top ten hold 6.5% to 8%. The specimen sequenced was blood. The receptors shown here come from a young man in good health.

V is TRBV29-1 and J is TRBJ2-1, with a tentative D call TRBD2 (6 bases). Deletions cut 5 bases from V and 12 bases from J, with 20 bases between. The V gene's germline CDR1 is SQVTM and CDR2 ANQGSEA. The length of the CDR3 is 13 residues. The CDR3 sequence is CSVKVGGVGSQFF. DNA for the CDR3: TGCAGCGTTAAAGTGGGGGGAGTTGGGTCGCAGTTCTTC.

Notes on this clonotype: The junction does not match germline at one end; this may be a read error. The chain links TRBV5-1 to TRBJ2-7; D might be TRBD1 or TRBD2, each matching 5 bases. This CDR3 has 14 amino acids. Germline V gene lookup returns CDR1 SGHRS and CDR2 YFSETQ. CDR3 DNA sequence: TGCGTCAGCAGCTTGGACACTAGCTCCTACGAGCAGTACTTC. This encodes CVSSLDTSSYEQYF. The full variable domain, with the rest looked up from reference TRBV5-1 and TRBJ2-7, is KAGVTQTPRYLIKTRGQQVTLSCSPISGHRSVSWYQQTPGQGLQFLFEYFSETQRNKGNFPGRFSGRQFSNSRSEMNVSTLELGDSALYLCVSSLDTSSYEQYFGPGTRLTVT.

The J gene is TRBJ2-7, the V gene TRBV7-6; D perhaps matches TRBD1 (6 bases). CDR1 is SGHVS and CDR2 is FNYEAQ in the germline V gene. Trimming removed 5 bases at V and 1 base at J, with 15 bases between. CDR3 length: 15 residues. CDR3 loop: CASSRLSDSSYEQYF. Here the CDR3 DNA reads TGTGCCAGCAGCCGCCTTTCGGACAGTTCCTACGAGCAGTACTTC.

The chain employs TRBV20-1 and TRBJ2-7; D may correspond to TRBD1 or TRBD2 (6 bases each). This CDR3 comprises 17 residues. Trimming shortened V by 0 bases and J by 2 bases, and 20 bases separated the two germline ends. CDR1 is DFQATT, CDR2 SNEGSKA, per germline (reference sequence). The DNA of the CDR3 is TGCAGTGCTAGAGATGGCCCTATCGGCGGGACACCCTACGAGCAGTACTTC. It encodes CSARDGPIGGTPYEQYF.

There are a few counts of this clonotype. The chain uses TRBV5-1 and TRBJ2-7, with 8 nucleotides matching TRBD1. Germline V gene lookup returns CDR1 SGHRS and CDR2 YFSETQ. V lost 0 bases to trimming and J lost 6 bases; unmatched junction nucleotides: 5. This CDR3 comprises 14 residues. This chain's CDR3 is CASSLEDRVSEQYF. CDR3 nucleotide sequence: TGCGCCAGCAGCTTGGAGGACAGGGTGAGCGAGCAGTACTTC.

The chain couples TRBV15 to TRBJ2-4, with 12 positions matching TRBD2. The DNA matches TRBJ2-7 better at its end, which makes the J call doubtful. In germline, CDR1 is LNHNV, CDR2 YYDKDF (reference sequence). CDR3 length: 16 residues. The CDR3 nucleotides are TGTGCCACCAGCGAATTTGGACTAGCGGGAACCCACGAGCAGTACTTC. Its protein product is CATSEFGLAGTHEQYF.

This clonotype has a handful of counts. The chain's CDR3 is CSVGPKQGSHEQYF. The CDR3 DNA reads TGCAGCGTTGGACCCAAACAGGGGAGCCACGAGCAGTACTTC. The chain has TRBV29-1 and TRBJ2-7; 7 nucleotides agree with TRBD1. CDR1 SQVTM and CDR2 ANQGSEA come from the germline V gene. J gave up 5 bases and V 4 bases, and 11 bases lay outside the gene matches. CDR3 length: 14 amino acids.

The chain recombines TRBV9 with TRBJ1-1; D is unresolved. Germline loops: CDR1 SGDLS, CDR2 YYNGEE. CDR3 size: 16 residues. V shed 2 bases and J shed 2 bases, with 16 bases lying between them. The CDR3 sequence: CASSVSGAVPNTEAFF. Here the CDR3 DNA reads TGTGCCAGCAGCGTGTCAGGAGCGGTACCTAACACTGAAGCTTTCTTT.

The rearrangement uses TRBV9 and TRBJ2-2; D might be TRBD1 or TRBD2, each matching 6 bases. Trimming stripped 10 bases from V and 2 bases from J, with 15 bases between. The CDR3 is 14 amino acids. Germline assignment: CDR1 SGDLS and CDR2 YYNGEE. CDR3 protein: CAGGPGPNTGELFF. The CDR3 coding sequence is TGTGCCGGGGGGCCGGGACCCAACACCGGGGAGCTGTTTTTT.

The CDR3 DNA follows: TGTGCCACCAGCAGCGGACAGGGTTTCGAGCAGTACTTC. Its protein is CATSSGQGFEQYF. J is TRBJ2-5 and V is TRBV15, with TRBD1 identical over 8 bases. The closer fit of TRBJ2-7 to the DNA end suggests the J call may be wrong. CDR1 LNHNV and CDR2 YYDKDF come from the germline V gene (reference sequence). The CDR3 covers 13 residues.

This clonotype occurred a few times. The rearrangement uses TRBV7-2 and TRBJ2-3; 7 bases are a match to TRBD2. Per germline, CDR1 SGHTA and CDR2 FQGNSA. The CDR3 is made up of 16 amino acids. V gave up 7 bases and J gave up 4 bases; unmatched junction bases: 14. The CDR3 loop is CASTSPGGLVADTQYF. CDR3 sequence (DNA): TGTGCCAGCACATCACCGGGGGGATTGGTAGCAGATACGCAGTATTTT.

The chain carries TRBV20-1 and TRBJ2-2, with a weak D call TRBD2 (6 bases). V lost 6 bases and J lost 1, with 12 bases in between. Per germline, CDR1 DFQATT and CDR2 SNEGSKA (reference sequence). This CDR3 spans 14 amino acids. Written as DNA, the CDR3 is TGCAGTGCCCTCTTGCGGGGGAACACCGGGGAGCTGTTTTTT. Translating it yields CSALLRGNTGELFF.

This clonotype has just a few counts. V and J are TRBV4-1 and TRBJ2-5; possibly TRBD2 for D (6 bases). The J call may be mistaken, given a closer DNA end match to TRBJ2-7. The CDR3 is 14 residues long. Germline V gene data show CDR1 as MGHRA and CDR2 as YSYEKL. CDR3 residues: CASSQDRGLSEQYF. As DNA, the CDR3 is TGCGCCAGCAGCCAAGATCGGGGGTTGAGCGAGCAGTACTTC.

This clonotype has a handful of counts. The chain couples TRBV7-8 to TRBJ2-5; maybe TRBD1 (6 bases). In germline, CDR1 is SGHVS, CDR2 FQNEAQ. V dropped 2 bases and J dropped 2 bases, with 12 bases sitting between them. The CDR3 covers 15 residues. The CDR3: CASSLMPGTQETQYF. CDR3 sequence (DNA): TGTGCCAGCAGCTTAATGCCCGGGACACAAGAGACCCAGTACTTC. Combining the CDR3 with reference TRBV7-8 and TRBJ2-5 gives the whole variable domain GAGVSQSPRYKVAKRGQDVALRCDPISGHVSLFWYQQALGQGPEFLTYFQNEAQLDKSGLPSDRFFAERPEGSVSTLKIQRTQQEDSAVYLCASSLMPGTQETQYFGPGTRLLVL.

The chain combines TRBV9 with TRBJ1-2, with D hard to call. Germline assignment: CDR1 SGDLS and CDR2 YYNGEE. V was shortened by 0 bases and J by 0 bases, with 15 bases between the two germline ends. CDR3 length: 17 residues. The CDR3 DNA reads TGTGCCAGCAGCGTAGAGGTACTCGGCTCGACTAACTATGGCTACACCTTC. The encoded protein is CASSVEVLGSTNYGYTF.

This clonotype turned up a few times. This chain connects TRBV10-3 to TRBJ1-2, with 8 bases identical to TRBD1. The CDR3 extends over 16 amino acids. V gave up 0 bases and J gave up 3 bases; unmatched junction bases: 6. CDR1 is ENHRY and CDR2 is SYGVKD in the germline V gene. DNA of the CDR3: TGTGCCATCAGTGAGTCTCTGCCGGGACAGGACTATGGCTACACCTTC. This encodes CAISESLPGQDYGYTF.

This chain uses TRBV2 with TRBJ1-2; weak D call: TRBD1 (5 bases). This CDR3 is built from 14 residues. Germline lookup yields CDR1 SNHLY and CDR2 FYNNEI. V was trimmed by 4 bases and J by 8 bases, leaving 17 bases between them. Written as DNA, the CDR3 is TGTGCCAGCAGTGGATCAGGGATCCGGCGAGGCTACACCTTC. This gives the protein CASSGSGIRRGYTF.

The V and J genes are TRBV7-9 and TRBJ2-4, with D maybe TRBD1 (6 bases). The closer fit of TRBJ2-5 to the DNA end suggests the J call may be wrong. This CDR3 has 15 residues. CDR1 is SEHNR and CDR2 is FQNEAQ in the germline V gene (reference sequence). Here the CDR3 DNA reads TGTGCCAGCAGCTACTCAGGACAGCGGCAAGAGACCCAGTACTTC. It codes for CASSYSGQRQETQYF.

With regard to this clonotype: A read error may produce the germline difference seen at one junction end. The chain couples TRBV12-5 to TRBJ2-4, with D maybe TRBD1 (6 bases). The tail of the sequence fits TRBJ2-7 better, so the J call may be wrong. Germline-derived CDR1 and CDR2 are LGHNT and FRNRAP. This CDR3 region has 15 residues. The CDR3 region has the DNA TGTGTTAGTGGACGTCTGGAGCAGGGGAAAGGCGAGCAGTACTTC. The encoded protein is CVSGRLEQGKGEQYF.

With regard to this clonotype: One end of the junction does not line up with germline, which may come from a read error. The chain combines TRBV20-1 with TRBJ1-1, with 7 bases aligning to TRBD1. There are 13 residues in the CDR3. Germline V gene lookup returns CDR1 DFQATT and CDR2 SNEGSKA (reference sequence). The CDR3 loop is CSAREGGQPEAFF. CDR3 nucleotide sequence: TGCAGTGCGAGAGAGGGGGGACAGCCTGAAGCTTTCTTT.

J is TRBJ2-3 and V is TRBV20-1; 15 nucleotides align to TRBD2. V lost 4 bases to trimming and J lost 1 base; unmatched junction nucleotides: 9. From germline, CDR1 is DFQATT and CDR2 SNEGSKA (reference sequence). The CDR3 has 18 residues. DNA of the CDR3: TGCAGTGCTATCCCGGGACTAGCGGGAGGAACGGGCACAGATACGCAGTATTTT. Protein: CSAIPGLAGGTGTDTQYF.

CDR3 in amino acids: CASRREKNSPLHF. The CDR3, as DNA: TGTGCCAGCAGACGGGAGAAAAATTCACCCCTCCACTTT. This rearrangement joins TRBV6-5 to TRBJ1-6; D remains unclear. Germline CDR1 reads MNHEY; CDR2 reads SVGAGI. This CDR3 is built from 13 residues. V was trimmed by 6 bases and J by 7 bases, leaving 10 bases between them.

The V and J genes are TRBV21-1 and TRBJ2-7; TRBD1 is the table's D call, not checked against the DNA. TRBV21-1 is a pseudogene locus. This CDR3 is 15 amino acids long. As DNA, the CDR3 is TGTGCCAGCAGCAAATGGCCGGCGGGACCTTACGAGCAGTACTTC. This gives the protein CASSKWPAGPYEQYF.

The rearrangement uses TRBV15 and TRBJ2-5, with D perhaps being TRBD1 or TRBD2 (7 bases each). V lost 1 base to trimming and J lost 11 bases, with 20 bases between them. Per germline, CDR1 LNHNV and CDR2 YYDKDF (reference sequence). The CDR3 extends over 15 amino acids. CDR3 DNA sequence: TGTGCCACCAGCAGAGCTAGGGAGGGGGCCAATGAGCAGTACTTC. The encoded protein is CATSRAREGANEQYF.

V is TRBV7-9 and J is TRBJ2-5; 9 bases agree with TRBD1. The V and J ends lost 4 bases and 11 bases, in that order; junction bases with no gene match: 14. Germline lookup yields CDR1 SEHNR and CDR2 FQNEAQ (reference sequence). The CDR3 extends over 15 amino acids. CDR3: CASSSPGQGPFKQYF. The CDR3 coding sequence is TGTGCCAGCAGCTCACCGGGACAGGGCCCCTTCAAGCAGTACTTC.

This chain connects TRBV5-1 to TRBJ2-1, with 7 bases aligning to TRBD2. The CDR3 loop spans 16 amino acids. With 2 bases clipped from V and 3 bases from J, the junction kept 8 bases outside the gene matches. Germline CDR1 reads SGHRS; CDR2 reads YFSETQ. The chain's CDR3 is CASSFGLADLYNEQFF. Here the CDR3 DNA reads TGCGCCAGCAGCTTTGGTCTAGCGGACCTCTACAATGAGCAGTTCTTC.

Turning to this clonotype: One junction end does not reproduce the germline sequence, and a read error may be involved. The chain is built from TRBV7-2 and TRBJ1-6; D may be TRBD1 (6 bases). The germline V gene encodes CDR1 SGHTA and CDR2 FQGNSA. The length of the CDR3 is 14 residues. This CDR3 reads CASSLASGGSPPHF. The CDR3 DNA sequence: TGTGCCAGCAGCTTAGCTTCGGGGGGCTCACCCCCCCACTTT.

This chain joins TRBV10-3 and TRBJ1-2, with D unresolved. The CDR3 length is 16 residues. Trimming cost V 7 bases and J 6 bases, with 24 bases left between them. Germline loops: CDR1 ENHRY, CDR2 SYGVKD. In DNA form, the CDR3 reads TGTGCCATCAATGACGCCGTTACGGACCCAAGTGATGGCTACACCTTC. Translated, it gives CAINDAVTDPSDGYTF.

This clonotype was seen just once. The chain combines TRBV9 with TRBJ2-3, with 10 bases identical to TRBD2. The CDR3 length is 17 residues. Germline V lookup: CDR1 SGDLS, CDR2 YYNGEE. V lost 6 bases to trimming and J lost 4 bases; unmatched junction nucleotides: 14. Here the CDR3 DNA reads TGTGCCAGCAACCATGGGAGCGGGAGGGCGAGTGCAGATACGCAGTATTTT. Translating it yields CASNHGSGRASADTQYF.

CDR3 in amino acids: CASSLERVAGTQYF. CDR3 coding DNA: TGTGCCAGCAGCTTAGAGAGGGTTGCGGGGACCCAGTACTTC. This chain joins TRBV11-2 and TRBJ2-5; D is perhaps TRBD2 (5 bases). Germline CDR1 and CDR2: SGHAT and FQNNGV. This CDR3 comprises 14 residues. The V end lost 0 bases, the J end lost 7 bases, and 12 bases lay between the germline ends. The full variable domain, its missing parts supplied by reference TRBV11-2 and TRBJ2-5, is EAGVAQSPRYKIIEKRQSVAFWCNPISGHATLYWYQQILGQGPKLLIQFQNNGVVDDSQLPKDRFSAERLKGVDSTLKIQPAKLEDSAVYLCASSLERVAGTQYFGPGTRLLVL.